The following is a TCR beta chain sequence with its context. Its antigen specificity is not known. Within one base of it there is no much larger clone, and no base qualities were kept. This specimen belongs to a study of blood T cell repertoires in COVID-19 (dated by TCRdb to 2020 to 2022). Some background on the complete study: Samples covering the acute and convalescent phases of COVID-19 were provided by collaborators in the United States, Italy and Spain. The material from the prospective study consisted of cDNA or gDNA derived from T cells, B-cell-depleted T cells, or PBMCs. The dataset comprised deeply sampled blood TCRbeta repertoires from subjects exposed to, actively infected with, or recovered from COVID-19. The repertoires were released in a freely available public database intended as a resource for research on the immune response to SARS-CoV-2. Samples were obtained from the ongoing ImmuneRACE study (first 160 participants) and from 1,254 subjects provided by 6 global collaborators. Sample metadata almost always included a de-identified subject ID, COVID-19 status, age in years and sex. Where available, HLA class I and class II types were taken from metadata supplied by the sample provider and were not determined by assay-based typing. Here is what the overall study found, with its caveats: Clinical and demographic metadata were provided uncurated, with the amount varying by source and participant.

Whole blood was collected in K2EDTA tubes by collaborating institutions according to the institutions' own protocols. For TCRbeta analysis, collaborators shipped samples as frozen whole blood, isolated PBMCs, or DNA extracted from either of those sample types. The V end loses 0 bases and the J end loses 4 bases, and a stretch of 12 bases separates them. The CDR3 sequence holds 15 residues, the cysteine and phenylalanine included. The kept DNA is CDR3 alone, 45 bases in frame from the first base. The CDR1 and CDR2 encoded by the germline V gene are SNHLY and FYNNEI. The immunoSEQ Assay, a bias-controlled multiplex PCR, was used to amplify TCRbeta CDR3 regions from genomic DNA. The authors processed their data as follows. The number of nucleated cells in each sample was estimated from the amplification of reference gene primers within the assay. To quantify the absolute abundance of each unique TCRbeta CDR3 rearrangement, sequence reads were collapsed and filtered. Productive Simpson clonality was computed per sample as the square root of Simpson's diversity index over productive rearrangements. This is the immuneACCESS table as TCRdb keeps it, with only in-frame sequences that have V and J called. A part of the clones is gone; compared with another copy, unresolved V genes explain less than half, and the rest is unexplained. V, J and clone size are taken as reported in that table, and D and trimming were inferred from the DNA itself. This sample comprises some 270,000 clones, approximately 88% of them detected only once. Jointly, the top ten make up roughly 2.3% of the sample.

Specimen: peripheral blood. The receptor comes from a man in his fifties with acute or convalescent COVID-19. The chain is encoded by TRBV2 joined to TRBJ1-1; perhaps TRBD1 is the D gene, with 6 bases matching. The CDR3 region: CASSEAVGAGTEAFF. The nucleotide sequence is given as TGTGCCAGCAGTGAAGCGGTGGGGGCCGGCACTGAAGCTTTCTTT.